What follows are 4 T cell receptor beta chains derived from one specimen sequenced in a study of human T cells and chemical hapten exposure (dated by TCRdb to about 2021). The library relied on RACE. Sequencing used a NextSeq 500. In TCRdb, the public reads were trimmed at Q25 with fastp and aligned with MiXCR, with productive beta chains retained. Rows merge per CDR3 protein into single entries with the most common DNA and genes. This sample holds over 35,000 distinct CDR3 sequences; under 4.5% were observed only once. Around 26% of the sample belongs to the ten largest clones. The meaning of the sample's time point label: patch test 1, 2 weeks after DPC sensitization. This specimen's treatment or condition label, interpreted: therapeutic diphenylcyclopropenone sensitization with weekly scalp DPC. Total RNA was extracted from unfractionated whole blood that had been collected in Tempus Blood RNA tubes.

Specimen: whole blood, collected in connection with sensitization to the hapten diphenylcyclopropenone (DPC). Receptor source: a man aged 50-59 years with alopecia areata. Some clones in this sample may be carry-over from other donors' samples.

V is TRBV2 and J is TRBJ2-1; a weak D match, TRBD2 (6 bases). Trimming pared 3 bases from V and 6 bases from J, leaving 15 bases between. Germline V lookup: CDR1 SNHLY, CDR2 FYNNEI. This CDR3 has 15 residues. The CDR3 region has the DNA TGTGCCAGCAGTGAGGGTATGGGGGGACGCAATGAGCAGTTCTTC. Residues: CASSEGMGGRNEQFF.

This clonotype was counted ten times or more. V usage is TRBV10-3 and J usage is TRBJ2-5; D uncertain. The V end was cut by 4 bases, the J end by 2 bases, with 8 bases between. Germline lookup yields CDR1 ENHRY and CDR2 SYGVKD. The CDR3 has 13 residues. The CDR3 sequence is CAISGSEQETQYF. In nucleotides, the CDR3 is TGTGCCATCAGTGGGTCGGAACAAGAGACCCAGTACTTC.

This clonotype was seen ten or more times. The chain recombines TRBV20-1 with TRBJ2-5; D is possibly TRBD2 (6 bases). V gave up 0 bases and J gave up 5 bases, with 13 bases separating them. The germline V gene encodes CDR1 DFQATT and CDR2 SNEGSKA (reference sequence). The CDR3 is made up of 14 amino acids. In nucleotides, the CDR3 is TGCAGTGCTAGAGATGGGGCAGGGAGGGAGACCCAGTACTTC. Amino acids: CSARDGAGRETQYF.

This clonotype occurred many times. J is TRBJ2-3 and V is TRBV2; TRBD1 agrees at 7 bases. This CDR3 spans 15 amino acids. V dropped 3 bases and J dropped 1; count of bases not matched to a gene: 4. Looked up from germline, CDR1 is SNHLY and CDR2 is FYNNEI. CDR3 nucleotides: TGTGCCAGCAGTGATGAAGGACAGGGCACAGATACGCAGTATTTT. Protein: CASSDEGQGTDTQYF. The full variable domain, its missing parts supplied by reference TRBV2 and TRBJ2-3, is EPEVTQTPSHQVTQMGQEVILRCVPISNHLYFYWYRQILGQKVEFLVSFYNNEISEKSEIFDDQFSVERPDGSNFTLKIRSTKLEDSAMYFCASSDEGQGTDTQYFGPGTRLTVL.